Listed here are 17 T cell receptor beta chains from one sample, sequenced in a study of T cell changes during pregnancy in multiple sclerosis. TCRdb keeps only in-frame clones here, not all; method: immunoSEQ multiplex PCR. The table has about 79,000 clones, under 95% seen once; the top ten hold more than 0.45%. The source material was CD4+ T cells from peripheral blood mononuclear cells, sampled in the second trimester of pregnancy. These receptors all come from a female donor with multiple sclerosis, enrolled in a pregnancy study.

This clone occurred once. This chain connects TRBV29-1 to TRBJ2-3; no reliable D call. Germline CDR1 SQVTM, CDR2 ANQGSEA. The germline V and J ends were trimmed by 1 base and 4 bases, with 12 bases remaining between them. The CDR3 consists of 14 residues. In DNA, the CDR3 is TGCAGCGTTGAAGTTAACAGCTACCCAGATACGCAGTATTTT. Residues: CSVEVNSYPDTQYF.

The V call is TRBV27, the J call TRBJ2-1; 7 positions agree with TRBD2. Germline-derived CDR1 and CDR2 are MNHEY and SMNVEV (reference sequence). The CDR3 contains 11 residues. J gave up 13 bases and V 6 bases, and 6 bases lay outside the gene matches. This CDR3 reads CASSSGTTQFF. The CDR3 region has the DNA TGTGCCAGCAGCTCGGGGACTACTCAGTTCTTC.

CDR3 in amino acids: CASSAQGQRQLNIQYF. CDR3 nucleotides: TGTGCCAGCAGCGCCCAGGGACAGCGTCAGCTAAACATTCAGTACTTC. The J gene is TRBJ2-4, the V gene TRBV9; 7 bases are a match to TRBD1. CDR3 size: 16 residues. CDR1 and CDR2 (germline): SGDLS, YYNGEE. The trim removed 3 bases at V and 6 bases at J, leaving 12 bases unmatched.

The chain uses TRBV6-1 and TRBJ2-7; weak D call: TRBD1 (6 bases). Germline-derived CDR1 and CDR2 are MNHNS and SASEGT. The CDR3 is made up of 13 amino acids. V lost 6 bases to trimming and J lost 0 bases, with 9 bases between them. The CDR3 DNA sequence: TGTGCCAGCAGCGGACAGAGCTCCTACGAGCAGTACTTC. This codes for CASSGQSSYEQYF.

The chain employs TRBV5-1 and TRBJ1-6; 7 bases are shared with TRBD1. The V gene's germline CDR1 is SGHRS and CDR2 YFSETQ. CDR3 length equals 14 residues. V shed 5 bases and J 5 bases; nucleotides not matched to a gene: 4. The CDR3 spells CASRGDRDNSPLHF. CDR3 bases: TGCGCCAGCAGAGGAGACAGGGATAATTCACCCCTCCACTTT. The whole variable domain, filled in from reference TRBV5-1 and TRBJ1-6, reads KAGVTQTPRYLIKTRGQQVTLSCSPISGHRSVSWYQQTPGQGLQFLFEYFSETQRNKGNFPGRFSGRQFSNSRSEMNVSTLELGDSALYLCASRGDRDNSPLHFGNGTRLTVT.

The V gene is TRBV6-1, the J gene TRBJ2-1; TRBD2 agrees at 7 bases. CDR1 MNHNS and CDR2 SASEGT come from the germline V gene. V was clipped by 5 bases and J by 3 bases; unmatched bases: 1. The CDR3 has 13 residues. CDR3 in DNA: TGTGCCAGCAGTCTAGCGGACTACAATGAGCAGTTCTTC. It encodes CASSLADYNEQFF.

The rearrangement uses TRBV27 and TRBJ2-7, with a weak D call TRBD1 (5 bases). Germline V gene lookup returns CDR1 MNHEY and CDR2 SMNVEV (reference sequence). The CDR3 is made up of 13 amino acids. The V end was cut by 2 bases, the J end by 3 bases, with 8 bases between. This chain's CDR3 is CASSLRQSYEQYF. The CDR3 DNA reads as TGTGCCAGCAGTTTAAGACAGAGCTACGAGCAGTACTTC.

The chain recombines TRBV30 with TRBJ2-1; 7 nucleotides agree with TRBD1. The V segment lost 3 bases and the J segment 4 bases; nucleotides outside the gene matches: 9. The CDR3 spans 15 residues. CDR1 is GTSNPN, CDR2 SVGIG, per germline (reference sequence). The DNA for the CDR3 is TGTGCCTGGAGACTGGGTGACAGGGATTACAATGAGCAGTTCTTC. It specifies CAWRLGDRDYNEQFF.

The chain links TRBV5-8 to TRBJ1-4; D gene uncertain. Trimming removed 4 bases at V and 4 bases at J, with 11 bases between. CDR1 SGHTS and CDR2 YDEGEE come from the germline V gene. The CDR3 has 14 amino acids. The CDR3 sequence: CASSRLRDNEKLFF. The CDR3 DNA follows: TGTGCCAGCAGCCGGCTCCGGGATAATGAAAAACTGTTTTTT.

This clone was seen once. The rearrangement joins TRBV6-5 to TRBJ2-7; 9 bases line up with TRBD1. Germline V gene sequence: CDR1 MNHEY, CDR2 SVGAGI. The CDR3 is made up of 14 amino acids. After removal of 4 bases from V and 2 bases from J, the junction contained 3 bases not matched to a gene. CDR3 coding DNA: TGTGCCAGCAGTTTGGGACAGGGTCCCTACGAGCAGTACTTC. Its protein is CASSLGQGPYEQYF.

The gene calls are TRBV7-4 and TRBJ1-5; TRBD1 matches at 9 bases. Looked up from germline, CDR1 is SGHVT and CDR2 is SQSDAQ. With V trimmed by 2 bases and J by 7 bases, 12 bases remained unmatched. The CDR3 loop spans 17 amino acids. As DNA, the CDR3 is TGTGCCAGCAGCTTATATTCCCGGGACAGGGTCAAACAGCCCCAGCATTTT. Translation gives CASSLYSRDRVKQPQHF.

The chain combines TRBV9 with TRBJ1-1; D is uncertain. The V end lost 0 bases, the J end lost 8 bases, and 14 bases lay between the germline ends. The CDR3 runs to 14 residues. The germline V gene has CDR1 SGDLS and CDR2 YYNGEE. CDR3 residues: CASSVGHDLREAFF. The CDR3 coding sequence is TGTGCCAGCAGCGTAGGACATGACCTTAGGGAAGCTTTCTTT.

The chain recombines TRBV6-5 with TRBJ1-5; D remains unclear. Germline values: CDR1 MNHEY, CDR2 SVGAGI. V was cut by 6 bases and J by 6 bases, with 12 bases left in between. This CDR3 spans 13 amino acids. This CDR3 reads CASRPSSGQPQHF. CDR3 sequence (DNA): TGTGCCAGCAGGCCCTCATCGGGTCAGCCCCAGCATTTT.

The chain couples TRBV30 to TRBJ1-2; TRBD1 is a possible D gene (6 bases). Germline loops: CDR1 GTSNPN, CDR2 SVGIG (reference sequence). The CDR3 consists of 18 residues. V lost 1 base, J lost 2 bases, and 23 bases lay in between. This CDR3 reads CAWSGGRGQGASNYGYTF. The CDR3 nucleotides read TGTGCCTGGAGTGGGGGGCGAGGGCAGGGAGCGTCGAACTATGGCTACACCTTC.

This clone was observed once. This chain uses TRBV7-6 with TRBJ1-3; 12 positions agree with TRBD1. The junction had 5 bases not matched to a gene; V was cut back by 5 bases and J by 0 bases. CDR1 and CDR2 (germline): SGHVS, FNYEAQ. This CDR3 region has 17 residues. The CDR3 protein is CASSKGTGGGSGNTIYF. CDR3 nucleotide sequence: TGTGCCAGCAGCAAAGGGACAGGGGGCGGCTCTGGAAACACCATATATTTT. Full variable domain (missing parts from reference TRBV7-6 and TRBJ1-3): GAGVSQSPRYKVTKRGQDVALRCDPISGHVSLYWYRQALGQGPEFLTYFNYEAQQDKSGLPNDRFSAERPEGSISTLTIQRTEQRDSAMYRCASSKGTGGGSGNTIYFGEGSWLTVV.

V and J are TRBV7-2 and TRBJ1-2; no firm D call. There are 15 residues in the CDR3. V lost 4 bases, J lost 4 bases, and 16 bases lay in between. Per germline, CDR1 SGHTA and CDR2 FQGNSA. The CDR3 nucleotides are TGTGCCAGCAGCTACCTCGGGAAGGCCTCCTATGGCTACACCTTC. Translation: CASSYLGKASYGYTF.

The rearrangement uses TRBV7-9 and TRBJ2-5, with D possibly being TRBD2 (6 bases). Germline CDR1 is SEHNR and CDR2 is FQNEAQ (reference sequence). The CDR3 has 16 residues. The germline V and J ends were trimmed by 4 bases and 2 bases, with 17 bases remaining between them. This chain's CDR3 is CASSSPWASVQETQYF. CDR3 bases: TGTGCCAGCAGCTCCCCCTGGGCTAGCGTACAAGAGACCCAGTACTTC.